This section outlines one T cell receptor (beta chain) sequence together with its context. It lacks a known antigen. No qualities accompany the bases; no much larger clone lies one base away. The sample is drawn from a study of OX40 agonist ivuxolimab in advanced cancers. With regard to the full study: The costimulatory receptor OX40 (CD134) was targeted by ivuxolimab, a fully human IgG2 agonistic monoclonal antibody. In the dose-escalation cohort, 65% to 90% of patients were male, and the mean age was roughly 60 years, with a range of about 20 to 79. The purpose of peripheral TCRbeta sequencing was to test whether ivuxolimab changed TCR sequence diversity and led to clonal T-cell expansion. Prior anti-PD-1, anti-PD-L1 or anti-CTLA-4 therapy was permitted, and checkpoint inhibitors had been received by about 37% of dose-escalation patients. Partial responses were achieved by three dose-escalation patients, of whom one had hepatocellular carcinoma and two had cutaneous melanoma. Of the roughly 52 patients in dose escalation, 19 had hepatocellular carcinoma, some 15 had melanoma, 9 had renal cell carcinoma and 9 had head and neck cancer. Intravenous ivuxolimab was administered to patients every 2 weeks at six dose levels: 0.01, 0.1, 0.3, 1.5, 3 and 10 mg/kg. The monotherapy dose-escalation portion (N ≈ 55 patients) of the phase I ivuxolimab trial is reported in the paper.

To sequence the TCRbeta CDR3 region, genomic DNA was isolated from the sorted cells. The immunoSEQ Assay was used to sequence the TCRbeta CDR3 regions. TCRdb took over this immuneACCESS table, retaining in-frame rearrangements with V and J assigned. Such tables are incomplete; in checked studies, under half of the missing clones stem from an unresolved V gene, and the remainder is unexplained. Within this sample are about 84,000 clones, with about 91% of them counted one time only. The top ten clones comprise roughly 0.2% of the sample. The full study reports these points: Low levels of normalized T-cell clonal expansion were also shown by some nonresponding patients. After ivuxolimab, more expanded clones were found on average in CD8+ T cells than in CD4+ T cells. At doses of 0.1 to 3.0 mg/kg, clonal expansion of both CD4+ and CD8+ blood T cells was observed from baseline to week 6. The antigen specificity of the clonally expanded peripheral T cells was not determined. Partial responders in the 0.1-3.0 mg/kg groups had among the lowest normalized peripheral clonal expansion, especially among CD8+ T cells.

Patients with autoimmune disease history or receiving systemic immunosuppression were excluded from the trial. In every dose cohort, peripheral blood was drawn for TCR sequencing at baseline, cycle 4 day 1, and cycle 7 day 1. The samples were taken from a phase I, first-in-human, multicenter, open-label dose-escalation trial of ivuxolimab. Adults with locally advanced or metastatic melanoma, renal cell, hepatocellular, or head and neck squamous cell carcinoma were enrolled in the trial. CD4+ and CD8+ T cells were sorted separately from peripheral blood before TCR sequencing. CDR1 and CDR2 are read off the germline V gene as SGDLS and YYNGEE. The CDR3 runs 16 amino acids, cysteine and phenylalanine included. Of all the DNA, just the CDR3 is kept, 48 bases in frame from base 1. Trimming takes 4 bases from V and 0 bases from J, and the germline ends sit 14 bases apart.

This specimen consisted of CD4+ or CD8+ T cells sorted from blood, obtained in a trial of the OX40 agonist ivuxolimab. Recombination linked TRBV9 to TRBJ2-1; the D gene is not confidently resolved. The TCR comes from an adult with an advanced solid tumor such as melanoma, head and neck, liver or kidney cancer. CDR3 loop: CASSYLSWSSYNEQFF. The DNA sequence follows: TGTGCCAGCAGCTATCTGTCGTGGAGCTCCTACAATGAGCAGTTCTTC.